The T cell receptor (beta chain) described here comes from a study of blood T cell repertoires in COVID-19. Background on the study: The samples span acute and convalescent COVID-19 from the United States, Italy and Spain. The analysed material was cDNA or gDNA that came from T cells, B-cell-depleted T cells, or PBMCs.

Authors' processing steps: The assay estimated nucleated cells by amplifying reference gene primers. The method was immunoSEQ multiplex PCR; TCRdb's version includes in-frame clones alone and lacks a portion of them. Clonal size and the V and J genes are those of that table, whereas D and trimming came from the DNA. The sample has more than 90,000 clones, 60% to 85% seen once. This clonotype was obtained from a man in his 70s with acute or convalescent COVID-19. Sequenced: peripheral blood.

The CDR3 DNA reads TGTGCCAGCTTCGTCCAGGGAAGCACCGGGGAGCTGTTTTTT. Translated: CASFVQGSTGELFF. This chain connects TRBV18 to TRBJ2-2; a weak D match, TRBD1 (5 bases). Trimming pared 7 bases from V and 4 bases from J, leaving 13 bases between. The CDR3 sequence is 14 residues long. Germline V CDR1 and CDR2: KGHSH, LQKENI.